These 20 T cell receptor beta chains originate from one sample sequenced in a study of shared clonotypes between healthy human individuals. The repertoire was sequenced with immunoSEQ multiplex PCR; TCRdb's copy has only in-frame clones and lacks some. The sample comprises roughly 660,000 clones, roughly 91% of which are singletons, and about 33% rests with the top ten. The sequenced sample consisted of memory CD8+ T cells from PBMCs. The subset: CD45RO+ cells pooled with CCR7-negative TemRA cells. The source is a man younger than 30 in good health. Some clones in this sample may be carry-over from other donors' samples.

This clone was seen only once. This rearrangement joins TRBV19 to TRBJ1-2; tentative D call: TRBD1 (6 bases). With 7 bases removed from V and 6 bases from J, the gap between germline ends came to 15 bases. CDR1 LNHDA and CDR2 SQIVND come from the germline V gene (reference sequence). The CDR3 runs to 13 residues. The CDR3 DNA is TGTGCCAGTACCCCAGGGGCAGTTGATGGCTACACCTTC. Translated: CASTPGAVDGYTF. Full variable domain (outside the CDR3, taken from reference TRBV19 and TRBJ1-2): DGGITQSPKYLFRKEGQNVTLSCEQNLNHDAMYWYRQDPGQGLRLIYYSQIVNDFQKGDIAEGYSVSREKKESFPLTVTSAQKNPTAFYLCASTPGAVDGYTFGSGTRLTVV.

The J gene is TRBJ1-2, the V gene TRBV6-5; unclear D gene. This CDR3 has 8 amino acids. The V and J ends lost 8 bases and 6 bases respectively, with 1 base between them. Germline CDR1 and CDR2: MNHEY and SVGAGI. The CDR3 nucleotides read TGTGCCAGCGATGGCTACACCTTC. Translation: CASDGYTF.

The chain couples TRBV11-2 to TRBJ2-5; TRBD2 matches at 9 bases. The germline V gene has CDR1 SGHAT and CDR2 FQNNGV. J was trimmed by 1 base and V by 3 bases; bases with no gene match: 6. This CDR3 region has 16 residues. The CDR3 DNA sequence: TGTGCCAGCAGCTTCGGGGCTAGCGGGATCCAAGAGACCCAGTACTTC. This translates into CASSFGASGIQETQYF.

The chain combines TRBV19 with TRBJ1-2; unclear D gene. V lost 6 bases and J 4 bases, leaving 18 bases between the germline ends. This CDR3 contains 15 residues. Germline V CDR1 and CDR2: LNHDA, SQIVND (reference sequence). The chain's CDR3 is CASSRPTSGIYGYTF. The CDR3 nucleotides read TGTGCCAGTAGCCGGCCCACCTCGGGTATCTATGGCTACACCTTC.

V is TRBV28 and J is TRBJ1-1; 7 nucleotides align to TRBD1. Trimming cost V 6 bases and J 6 bases; bases outside gene matches: 13. Germline CDR1 MDHEN, CDR2 SYDVKM. The CDR3 runs to 15 residues. CDR3 coding DNA: TGTGCCAGCAGCCGACCTTACGACAGGGCGCCTGAAGCTTTCTTT. Its protein product is CASSRPYDRAPEAFF.

The chain carries TRBV9 and TRBJ2-2; 9 bases fit TRBD1. Germline CDR1 is SGDLS and CDR2 is YYNGEE. This CDR3 is built from 18 residues. The V gene end was trimmed by 0 bases and the J gene end by 4 bases; junction bases not matched to a gene: 10. The CDR3: CASSVDFRGQGFTGELFF. The CDR3 DNA is TGTGCCAGCAGCGTAGATTTTAGGGGACAGGGTTTCACCGGGGAGCTGTTTTTT.

V is TRBV14 and J is TRBJ2-7; TRBD2 matches at 7 bases. The germline V gene encodes CDR1 SGHDN and CDR2 FVKESK. The V and J ends lost 4 bases and 9 bases, in that order; junction bases with no gene match: 18. The CDR3 loop spans 16 amino acids. CDR3 in DNA: TGTGCCAGCAGCCCGAACTATAGCGGGCCATATATCGGGCAGTACTTC. It translates to CASSPNYSGPYIGQYF.

Comment on this clone: This sample includes further DNA sequences coding for the same CDR3. CDR3: CASSLLAPSTDTQYF. The CDR3 nucleotides are TGTGCCAGCAGTTTATTGGCCCCTAGCACAGATACGCAGTATTTT. The chain couples TRBV28 to TRBJ2-3; D not resolved. Germline values: CDR1 MDHEN, CDR2 SYDVKM. V gave up 1 base and J gave up 0 bases, with 8 bases separating them. This CDR3 is 15 amino acids long.

The V gene is TRBV6-5, the J gene TRBJ2-1, with D maybe TRBD2 (5 bases). Trimming took 10 bases from V and 7 from J, leaving 14 bases between them. Looked up from germline, CDR1 is MNHEY and CDR2 is SVGAGI. CDR3 size: 12 residues. The CDR3 reads CATQIRRNEQFF. As DNA, the CDR3 is TGTGCCACCCAAATACGGAGGAATGAGCAGTTCTTC.

The rearrangement joins TRBV9 to TRBJ1-4; 7 bases line up with TRBD1. The length of the CDR3 is 17 residues. Germline CDR1 is SGDLS and CDR2 is YYNGEE. V dropped 4 bases and J dropped 5; count of bases not matched to a gene: 14. The CDR3 DNA sequence: TGTGCCAGCAGCTGGGGAAAGTTCCAGGGGGTCAATGAAAAACTGTTTTTT. Translated, it gives CASSWGKFQGVNEKLFF.

V is TRBV9 and J is TRBJ2-2; TRBD1 matches 9 bases. Germline V CDR1 and CDR2: SGDLS, YYNGEE. Germline trimming cut 4 bases from V and 3 bases from J; bases unmatched to any gene: 4. This CDR3 has 15 residues. CDR3 residues: CASSIRTGDTGELFF. In DNA form, the CDR3 reads TGTGCCAGCAGCATCCGGACAGGGGACACCGGGGAGCTGTTTTTT.

V gene TRBV27 combines with J gene TRBJ2-7, with D hard to call. In germline, CDR1 is MNHEY, CDR2 SMNVEV (reference sequence). The V and J ends lost 8 bases and 0 bases respectively, with 11 bases between them. This CDR3 spans 13 amino acids. The CDR3 is CASRYLGSYEQYF. The CDR3 nucleotides read TGTGCCAGCCGATACTTGGGCTCCTACGAGCAGTACTTC.

This chain uses TRBV27 with TRBJ2-2; D call uncertain. Per germline, CDR1 MNHEY and CDR2 SMNVEV (reference sequence). CDR3 length: 15 amino acids. Trimming took 5 bases from V and 6 from J, leaving 16 bases between them. This CDR3 is CASSLFPNVAGELFF. CDR3 DNA: TGTGCCAGCAGTCTTTTTCCGAATGTGGCCGGGGAGCTGTTTTTT.

The chain uses TRBV6-1 and TRBJ2-7, with a possible D match to TRBD2 (6 bases). V was cut by 9 bases and J by 4 bases, with 13 bases left in between. The germline V gene has CDR1 MNHNS and CDR2 SASEGT. The CDR3 covers 12 residues. CDR3 loop: CASSPGRYEQYF. CDR3 in DNA: TGTGCCAGTTCACCAGGGAGGTACGAGCAGTACTTC.

Remarks on this clone: Other DNA sequences in the same sample also yield this CDR3. V is TRBV7-2 and J is TRBJ2-5; no definite D call. CDR1 SGHTA and CDR2 FQGNSA come from the germline V gene. CDR3 length equals 13 residues. V lost 5 bases, J lost 2 bases, and 9 bases lay in between. The CDR3 coding sequence is TGTGCCAGCAGCCTTTGGAGACAAGAGACCCAGTACTTC. This sequence encodes CASSLWRQETQYF.

This clone appeared a single time. This chain connects TRBV5-1 to TRBJ2-5; TRBD2 aligns across 10 bases. From germline, CDR1 is SGHRS and CDR2 YFSETQ. V lost 2 bases, J lost 4 bases, and 2 bases stayed unmatched. CDR3 length: 14 residues. The CDR3 DNA reads TGCGCCAGCAGCTTCCGACTAGCGGGAGAGACCCAGTACTTC. Protein product: CASSFRLAGETQYF.

Only one count was recorded for this clone. The chain joins TRBV27 to TRBJ2-3, with 8 nucleotides matching TRBD2. Looked up from germline, CDR1 is MNHEY and CDR2 is SMNVEV (reference sequence). There are 18 residues in the CDR3. J gave up 0 bases and V 5 bases, and 13 bases lay outside the gene matches. The CDR3 nucleotides are TGTGCCAGCAGTCCTCTTTCCGTCCAGCGGGGGAGCACAGATACGCAGTATTTT. This translates into CASSPLSVQRGSTDTQYF.

The V call is TRBV11-2, the J call TRBJ2-7; TRBD1 matches 7 bases. Looked up from germline, CDR1 is SGHAT and CDR2 is FQNNGV. Germline trimming cut 0 bases from V and 3 bases from J; bases unmatched to any gene: 5. The CDR3 has 15 residues. CDR3 region: CASSLDWGTVYEQYF. In DNA, the CDR3 is TGTGCCAGCAGCTTAGACTGGGGGACAGTCTACGAGCAGTACTTC.

The chain combines TRBV10-1 with TRBJ2-5, with 11 bases that match TRBD2. Germline-derived CDR1 and CDR2 are WNHNN and SYGVQD (reference sequence). The CDR3 extends over 17 amino acids. Trimming cost V 5 bases and J 1 base; bases outside gene matches: 9. This chain's CDR3 is CASSRGLAGGVQETQYF. CDR3 sequence (DNA): TGCGCCAGCAGTCGGGGGCTAGCGGGAGGCGTCCAAGAGACCCAGTACTTC.

In this sample, this clone turned up once. V is TRBV19 and J is TRBJ2-2; the D call may be TRBD1 or TRBD2 (6 bases each). Germline CDR1 and CDR2: LNHDA and SQIVND (reference sequence). The length of the CDR3 is 13 residues. V lost 7 bases and J 8 bases, leaving 14 bases between the germline ends. The CDR3 nucleotides read TGTGCCAGTAACCCTAGGGGGGTTGGGGAGCTGTTTTTT. It yields the protein CASNPRGVGELFF.